This T cell receptor (beta chain) comes out of a study of blood T cells in healthy people across ages. This clonotype was counted a few times. The antigen is not known. Study conclusions and caveats: Among long-lived donors, naive CD4+ cells were more numerous and diversity higher than in aged donors. The unknown donor CMV status may have confounded expanded clonotype changes.

Together with a sample-barcoded 5' primer, a J-beta primer mix was included in a second PCR lasting about 6 to 12 cycles. Sequencing yielded, for each sample, at least 2.5 million paired-end reads carrying CDR3. TCRdb re-called the 5' RACE reads with MiXCR, one entry per CDR3 protein. The table lists approximately 1,000,000 distinct CDR3 sequences, under 45% of them singletons, with around 18% in the top ten. Each donor was a healthy Caucasian individual from Russia, aged roughly 6 to 95. The specimen sequenced was blood. This sequence was found in a woman aged 55-75 years in good health.

DNA of the CDR3: TGCAGCGTAATGACAGGGGGCGAGCAGTACTTC. Translated: CSVMTGGEQYF. The chain joins TRBV29-1 to TRBJ2-7; 9 bases are a match to TRBD1. The CDR3 runs 11 residues. CDR1 and CDR2 (germline): SQVTM, ANQGSEA. Trimming at V came to 6 bases and at J to 6 bases, leaving 3 bases not matched to a gene.